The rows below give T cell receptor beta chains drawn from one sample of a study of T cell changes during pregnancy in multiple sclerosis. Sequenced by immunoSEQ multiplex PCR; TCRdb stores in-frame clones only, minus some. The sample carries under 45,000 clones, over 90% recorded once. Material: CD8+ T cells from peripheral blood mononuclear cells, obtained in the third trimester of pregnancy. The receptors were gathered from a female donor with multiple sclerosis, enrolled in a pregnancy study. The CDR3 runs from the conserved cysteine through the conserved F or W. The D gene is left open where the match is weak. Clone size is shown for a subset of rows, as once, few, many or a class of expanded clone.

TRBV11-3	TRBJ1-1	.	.	CASSSGGVSGTEAFF	TGTGCCAGCAGCTCCGGGGGGGTTTCGGGCACTGAAGCTTTCTTT
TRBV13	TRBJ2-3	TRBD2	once	CASSLKAGEKDTQYF	TGTGCCAGCAGCTTAAAGGCGGGGGAGAAAGATACGCAGTATTTT
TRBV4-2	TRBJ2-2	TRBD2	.	CASSSRTSGGVNGELFF	TGTGCCAGCAGCTCTCGGACTAGCGGGGGGGTCAACGGGGAGCTGTTTTTT
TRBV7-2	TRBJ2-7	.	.	CASSPIVQVSYEQYF	TGTGCCAGCAGTCCTATAGTACAGGTCTCCTACGAGCAGTACTTC
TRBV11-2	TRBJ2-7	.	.	CASSPLASVEQYF	TGTGCCAGCAGCCCACTAGCCTCCGTCGAGCAGTACTTC
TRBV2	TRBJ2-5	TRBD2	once	CASSVGSGGLQETQYF	TGTGCCAGCAGTGTTGGTAGCGGGGGCCTTCAAGAGACCCAGTACTTC
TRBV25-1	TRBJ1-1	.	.	CASSGAWGSSEAFF	TGTGCCAGCAGTGGGGCCTGGGGCAGCTCTGAAGCTTTCTTT
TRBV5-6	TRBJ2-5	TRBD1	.	CASSGRWTGGLQETQYF	TGTGCCAGCAGCGGGAGGTGGACAGGGGGCCTCCAAGAGACCCAGTACTTC
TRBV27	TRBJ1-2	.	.	CASSLSYGNYGYTF	TGTGCCAGCAGTTTATCTTACGGGAACTATGGCTACACCTTC
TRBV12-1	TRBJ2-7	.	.	CASSTRTGATYEQYF	TGTGCCAGCAGCACCCGGACAGGAGCGACCTACGAGCAGTACTTC
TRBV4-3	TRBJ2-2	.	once	CASSQAFQGSGELFF	TGCGCCAGCAGCCAGGCATTTCAGGGCTCCGGGGAGCTGTTTTTT
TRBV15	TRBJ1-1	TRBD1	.	CATSRRPGQKNTEAFF	TGTGCCACCAGTAGACGACCGGGACAGAAGAACACTGAAGCTTTCTTT
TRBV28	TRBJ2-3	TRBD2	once	CASTHTGLAGGSDTQYF	TGTGCCAGCACCCACACAGGACTAGCGGGAGGGTCGGATACGCAGTATTTT
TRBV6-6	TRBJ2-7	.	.	CASSYSEGHSYEQYF	TGTGCCAGCAGTTATAGTGAGGGACACTCCTACGAGCAGTACTTC
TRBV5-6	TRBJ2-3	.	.	CASSFQGGGTQYF	TGTGCCAGCAGCTTCCAGGGCGGGGGCACGCAGTATTTT
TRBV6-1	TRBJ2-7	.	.	CASSPYDRSSYEQYF	TGTGCCAGCAGTCCTTACGACAGGAGCTCCTACGAGCAGTACTTC
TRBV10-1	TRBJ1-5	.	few	CASSERAGGNQPQHF	TGCGCCAGCAGTGAGCGGGCAGGGGGCAATCAGCCCCAGCATTTT
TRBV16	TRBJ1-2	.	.	CASSQSRGATGLSFHYGYTF	TGTGCCAGCAGCCAATCCCGCGGGGCTACTGGGCTTTCGTTTCACTATGGCTACACCTTC
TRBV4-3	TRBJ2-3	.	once	CASSQDLGAVLFTDTQYF	TGCGCCAGCAGCCAAGATTTAGGTGCGGTATTGTTCACAGATACGCAGTATTTT
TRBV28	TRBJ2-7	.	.	CASSFPSRGDAPEQYF	TGTGCCAGCAGTTTCCCTTCGCGGGGAGATGCTCCCGAGCAGTACTTC
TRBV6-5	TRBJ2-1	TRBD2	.	CASSPQPGLDFEQFF	TGTGCCAGCAGCCCTCAACCGGGACTAGATTTTGAGCAGTTCTTC
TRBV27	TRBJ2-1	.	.	CASSLDSTGSSYNEQFF	TGTGCCAGCAGTTTAGACTCGACGGGAAGCTCCTACAATGAGCAGTTCTTC
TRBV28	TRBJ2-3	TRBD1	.	CASSHLQGSTDTQYF	TGTGCCAGCAGTCACTTACAGGGGAGCACAGATACGCAGTATTTT
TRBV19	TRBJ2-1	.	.	CASSIDRGSSYNEQFF	TGTGCCAGTAGTATAGATCGAGGGAGCTCCTACAATGAGCAGTTCTTC
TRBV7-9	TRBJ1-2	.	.	CASRGGQSYGYTF	TGTGCCAGCAGGGGGGGGCAGTCCTATGGCTACACCTTC
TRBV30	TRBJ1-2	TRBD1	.	CAWREGTVNGYTF	TGTGCCTGGAGAGAAGGGACAGTGAATGGCTACACCTTC
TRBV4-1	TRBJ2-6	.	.	CASKGGAGTGANVLTF	TGCGCCAGCAAGGGCGGGGCAGGGACTGGGGCCAACGTCCTGACTTTC
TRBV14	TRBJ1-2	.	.	CASSRENNYGYTF	TGTGCCAGCAGCCGGGAGAATAACTATGGCTACACCTTC
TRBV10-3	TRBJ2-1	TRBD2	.	CAIRAGTSGRPVLYNEQFF	TGTGCCATCAGAGCCGGGACTAGCGGGAGGCCCGTTCTCTACAATGAGCAGTTCTTC
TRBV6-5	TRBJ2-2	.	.	CASSYGGFGELFF	TGTGCCAGCAGTTACGGGGGGTTCGGGGAGCTGTTTTTT
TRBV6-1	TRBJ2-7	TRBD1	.	CASSEQGEGSYEQYF	TGTGCCAGCAGTGAGCAGGGGGAAGGGTCCTACGAGCAGTACTTC
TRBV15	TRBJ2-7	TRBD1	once	CATSSTYGQGEDEQYF	TGTGCCACCAGCAGTACGTACGGACAGGGAGAGGACGAGCAGTACTTC
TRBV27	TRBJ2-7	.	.	CASSLGATNYEQYF	TGTGCCAGCAGTTTAGGGGCCACGAACTACGAGCAGTACTTC
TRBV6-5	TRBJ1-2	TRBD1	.	CASSPDRAGYGYTF	TGTGCCAGCAGTCCGGACAGGGCCGGTTATGGCTACACCTTC
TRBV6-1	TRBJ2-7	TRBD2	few	CASSPAGGLEQYF	TGTGCCAGCAGTCCAGCGGGAGGGCTCGAGCAGTACTTC
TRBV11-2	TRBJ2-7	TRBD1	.	CASSLGGTGGRDEQYF	TGTGCCAGCAGCTTAGGGGGGACAGGGGGCCGAGACGAGCAGTACTTC
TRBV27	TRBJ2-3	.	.	CASSRGSTDTQYF	TGTGCCAGCAGTCGCGGGAGCACAGATACGCAGTATTTT
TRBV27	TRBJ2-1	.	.	CASSRSADPYNEQFF	TGTGCCAGCAGTAGAAGCGCAGACCCCTACAATGAGCAGTTCTTC
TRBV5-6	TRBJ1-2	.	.	CASSHSGEYSYGYTF	TGTGCCAGCAGCCATTCGGGGGAGTATAGCTATGGCTACACCTTC
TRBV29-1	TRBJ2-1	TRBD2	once	CSLTSGAYNEQFF	TGCAGCCTCACTAGCGGGGCTTACAATGAGCAGTTCTTC
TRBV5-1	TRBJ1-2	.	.	CASSWQGSGYGYTF	TGCGCCAGCAGCTGGCAGGGTTCGGGTTATGGCTACACCTTC
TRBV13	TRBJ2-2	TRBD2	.	CASSLEGEGTGELFF	TGTGCCAGCAGCTTAGAAGGGGAGGGGACCGGGGAGCTGTTTTTT
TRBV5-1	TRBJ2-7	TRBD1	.	CASSYGQGREQYF	TGCGCCAGCAGCTATGGACAGGGCCGTGAGCAGTACTTC
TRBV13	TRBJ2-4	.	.	CASSSSGHLNKNIQYF	TGTGCCAGCAGCTCTTCGGGACACCTAAACAAAAACATTCAGTACTTC
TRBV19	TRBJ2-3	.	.	CASSSRAGVDTQYF	TGTGCCAGTAGTAGCAGGGCAGGGGTAGATACGCAGTATTTT
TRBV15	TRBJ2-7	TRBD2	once	CATSPSIVAGAWEQYF	TGTGCCACCAGCCCCTCGATTGTAGCGGGGGCCTGGGAGCAGTACTTC
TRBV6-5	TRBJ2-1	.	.	CASSPPGYNEQFF	TGTGCCAGCAGTCCCCCAGGGTACAATGAGCAGTTCTTC
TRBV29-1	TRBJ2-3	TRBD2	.	CSVEGLVVPKREHTVDTQYF	TGCAGCGTTGAAGGCCTAGTAGTCCCGAAGCGGGAGCATACGGTCGATACGCAGTATTTT
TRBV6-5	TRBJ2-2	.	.	CASSYSRGTYTGELFF	TGTGCCAGCAGTTACTCCAGGGGGACTTACACCGGGGAGCTGTTTTTT
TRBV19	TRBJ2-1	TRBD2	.	CASSIDLELAGGTNNEQFF	TGTGCCAGTAGTATAGATTTGGAACTAGCGGGGGGCACTAACAATGAGCAGTTCTTC
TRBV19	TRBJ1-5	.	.	CASRYMGLGSNQPQHF	TGTGCCAGTAGGTACATGGGACTAGGAAGCAATCAGCCCCAGCATTTT
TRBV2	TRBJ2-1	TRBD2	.	CASSAPPTGTSGPLKYNEQFF	TGTGCCAGCAGTGCCCCTCCTACCGGGACTAGCGGGCCTTTAAAATACAATGAGCAGTTCTTC
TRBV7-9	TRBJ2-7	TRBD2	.	CASSFGVSGGEGYEQYF	TGTGCCAGCAGCTTTGGGGTTAGCGGGGGGGAGGGCTACGAGCAGTACTTC
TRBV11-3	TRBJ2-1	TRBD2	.	CASSSSGGVLNEQFF	TGTGCCAGCAGCTCGAGCGGGGGGGTATTGAATGAGCAGTTCTTC
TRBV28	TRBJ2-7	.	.	CASSSLSSYEQYF	TGTGCCAGCAGTTCGCTGAGCTCCTACGAGCAGTACTTC